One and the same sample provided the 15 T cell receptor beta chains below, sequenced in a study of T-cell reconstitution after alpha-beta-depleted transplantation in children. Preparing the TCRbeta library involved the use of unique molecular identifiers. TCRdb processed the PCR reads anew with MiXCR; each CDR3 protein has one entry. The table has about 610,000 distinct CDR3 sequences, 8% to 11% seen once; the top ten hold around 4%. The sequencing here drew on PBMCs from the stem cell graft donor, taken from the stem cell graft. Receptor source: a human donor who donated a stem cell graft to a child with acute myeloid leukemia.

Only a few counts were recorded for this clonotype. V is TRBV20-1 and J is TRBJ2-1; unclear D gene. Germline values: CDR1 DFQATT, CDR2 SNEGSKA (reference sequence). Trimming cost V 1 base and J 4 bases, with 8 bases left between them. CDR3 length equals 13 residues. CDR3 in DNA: TGCAGTGCTAGAGGGGCGGTTTACAATGAGCAGTTCTTC. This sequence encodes CSARGAVYNEQFF.

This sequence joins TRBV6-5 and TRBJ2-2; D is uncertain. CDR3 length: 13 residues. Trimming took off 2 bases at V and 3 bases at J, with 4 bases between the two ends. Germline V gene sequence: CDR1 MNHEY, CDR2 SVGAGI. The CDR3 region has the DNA TGTGCCAGCAGTTACCCGTACACCGGGGAGCTGTTTTTT. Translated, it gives CASSYPYTGELFF.

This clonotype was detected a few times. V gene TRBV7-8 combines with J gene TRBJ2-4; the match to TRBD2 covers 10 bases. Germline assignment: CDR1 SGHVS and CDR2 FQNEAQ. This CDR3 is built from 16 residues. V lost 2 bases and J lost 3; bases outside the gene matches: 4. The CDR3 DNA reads TGTGCCAGCAGCTTATGGGAGCGGGAGGGCAAAAACATTCAGTACTTC. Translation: CASSLWEREGKNIQYF.

The CDR3 sequence: CSARDSRTSGGENTQYF. In nucleotides, the CDR3 is TGCAGTGCTAGAGATTCCCGGACTAGCGGGGGTGAGAATACGCAGTATTTT. The chain carries TRBV20-1 and TRBJ2-3; TRBD2 matches 13 bases. Losses at the gene ends were 0 bases for V and 7 bases for J; bases not matched to a gene: 10. The germline V gene encodes CDR1 DFQATT and CDR2 SNEGSKA (reference sequence). The CDR3 totals 17 residues.

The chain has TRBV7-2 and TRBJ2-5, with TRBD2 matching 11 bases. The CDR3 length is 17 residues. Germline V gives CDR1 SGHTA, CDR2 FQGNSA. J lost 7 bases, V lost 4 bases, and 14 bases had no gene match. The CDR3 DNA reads TGTGCCAGCAGCTCATCCCTAGCGGGAGGAGCGGGCGGGACCCAGTACTTC. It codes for CASSSSLAGGAGGTQYF.

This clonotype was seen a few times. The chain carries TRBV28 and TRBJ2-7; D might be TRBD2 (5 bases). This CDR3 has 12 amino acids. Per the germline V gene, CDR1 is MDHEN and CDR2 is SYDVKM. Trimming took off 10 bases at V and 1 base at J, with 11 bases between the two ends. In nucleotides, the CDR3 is TGTGCCACCCACCGGGAATCCTACGAGCAGTACTTC. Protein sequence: CATHRESYEQYF.

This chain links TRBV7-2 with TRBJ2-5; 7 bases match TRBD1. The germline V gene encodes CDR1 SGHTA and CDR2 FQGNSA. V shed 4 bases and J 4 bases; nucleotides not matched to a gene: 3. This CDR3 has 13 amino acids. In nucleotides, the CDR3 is TGTGCCAGCAGCTCATCAGGGGGAGAGACCCAGTACTTC. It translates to CASSSSGGETQYF.

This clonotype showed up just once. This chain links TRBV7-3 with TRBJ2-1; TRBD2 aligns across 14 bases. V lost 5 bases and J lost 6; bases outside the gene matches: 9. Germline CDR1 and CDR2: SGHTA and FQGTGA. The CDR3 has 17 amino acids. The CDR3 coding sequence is TGTGCCAGCAGCATGGGACTAGCGGGGGAGAGGGGCAATGAGCAGTTCTTC. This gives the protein CASSMGLAGERGNEQFF.

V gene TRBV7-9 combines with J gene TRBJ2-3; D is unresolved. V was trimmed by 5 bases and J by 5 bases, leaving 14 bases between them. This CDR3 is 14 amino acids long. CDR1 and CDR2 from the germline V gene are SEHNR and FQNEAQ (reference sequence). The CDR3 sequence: CASSPRWEKDTQYF. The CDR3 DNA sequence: TGTGCCAGCAGCCCCCGGTGGGAAAAAGATACGCAGTATTTT.

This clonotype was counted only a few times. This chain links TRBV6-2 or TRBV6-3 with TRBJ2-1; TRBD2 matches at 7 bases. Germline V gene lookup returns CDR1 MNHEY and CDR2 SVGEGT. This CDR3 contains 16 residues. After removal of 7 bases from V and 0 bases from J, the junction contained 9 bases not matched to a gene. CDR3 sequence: CASNDMGGFSYNEQFF. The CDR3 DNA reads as TGTGCCAGCAACGACATGGGGGGGTTCTCCTACAATGAGCAGTTCTTC.

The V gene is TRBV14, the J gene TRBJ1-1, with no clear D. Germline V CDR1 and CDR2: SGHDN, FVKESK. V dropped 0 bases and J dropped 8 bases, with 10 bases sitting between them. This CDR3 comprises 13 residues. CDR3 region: CASSQEVWREAFF. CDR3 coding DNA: TGTGCCAGCAGCCAAGAAGTTTGGCGGGAAGCTTTCTTT.

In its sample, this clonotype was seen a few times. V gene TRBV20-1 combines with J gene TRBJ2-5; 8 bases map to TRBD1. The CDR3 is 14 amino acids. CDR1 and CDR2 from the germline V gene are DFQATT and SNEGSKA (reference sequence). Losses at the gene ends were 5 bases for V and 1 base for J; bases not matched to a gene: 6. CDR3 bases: TGCAGTGCTTTAAGGACAGGGACCCAAGAGACCCAGTACTTC. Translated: CSALRTGTQETQYF.

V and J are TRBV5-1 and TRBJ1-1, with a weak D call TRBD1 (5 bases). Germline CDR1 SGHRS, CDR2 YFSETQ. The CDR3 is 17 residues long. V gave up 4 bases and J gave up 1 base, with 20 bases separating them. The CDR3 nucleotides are TGCGCCAGCAGCGGCCTGGGGGGAAGCTCGGGGAACACTGAAGCTTTCTTT. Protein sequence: CASSGLGGSSGNTEAFF.

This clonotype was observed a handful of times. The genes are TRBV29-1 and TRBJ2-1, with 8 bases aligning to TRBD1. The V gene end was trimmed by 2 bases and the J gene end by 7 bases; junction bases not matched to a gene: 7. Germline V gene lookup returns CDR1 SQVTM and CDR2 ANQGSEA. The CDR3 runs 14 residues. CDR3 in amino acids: CSVESGQVMNEQFF. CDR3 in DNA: TGCAGCGTTGAATCGGGACAGGTAATGAATGAGCAGTTCTTC.

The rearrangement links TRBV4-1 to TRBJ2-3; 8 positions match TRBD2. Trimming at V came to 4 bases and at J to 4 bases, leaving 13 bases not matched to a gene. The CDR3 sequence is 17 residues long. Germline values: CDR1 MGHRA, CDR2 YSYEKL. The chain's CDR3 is CASSRIWGLGLADTQYF. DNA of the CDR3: TGCGCCAGCAGCCGGATATGGGGCCTGGGACTAGCAGATACGCAGTATTTT.